This T cell receptor (beta chain) was obtained from a study of control samples from healthy donors and cancer patients. Germline V CDR1 and CDR2: KGHDR, SFDVKD. CDR3 length: 14 amino acids. V lost 1 base and J 7 bases, leaving 12 bases between the germline ends. Sequenced by immunoSEQ multiplex PCR; TCRdb stores in-frame clones only, minus some. The sample holds around 130,000 clones, approximately 94% seen once. The chain links TRBV24-1 to TRBJ1-2; D unresolved. Sequencing was carried out using blood. The receptor was derived from a man aged 25-45 years in good health. The CDR3 DNA follows: TGTGCCACCAGTGATTTTACACGGTGGGGTGGCTACACCTTC. It codes for CATSDFTRWGGYTF.